Below are 26 T cell receptor beta chains sequenced from a single sample in a study of blood T cell repertoires in COVID-19. Assay used: immunoSEQ multiplex PCR; TCRdb lists only in-frame clones, some missing. The sample consists of about 81,000 clones, over 75% of them appearing once. The sequenced sample consisted of peripheral blood. The receptors derive from a man between 70 and 80 years old with active or convalescent COVID-19.

This clone was seen only a few times. The chain recombines TRBV4-2 with TRBJ2-2; the D gene is possibly TRBD2 (7 bases). The V and J ends lost 5 bases and 6 bases respectively, with 13 bases between them. Per the germline V gene, CDR1 is LGHNA and CDR2 is YNFKEQ. The CDR3 totals 14 residues. The CDR3 reads CASSSGGLAGELFF. In DNA, the CDR3 is TGTGCCAGCAGCTCGGGGGGCTTGGCCGGGGAGCTGTTTTTT.

This clone turned up a few times. V gene TRBV5-6 combines with J gene TRBJ2-3; TRBD2 matches 14 bases. The V gene end was trimmed by 3 bases and the J gene end by 3 bases; junction bases not matched to a gene: 3. Germline loops: CDR1 SGHDT, CDR2 YYEEEE. The CDR3 has 16 residues. This chain's CDR3 is CASSWGLAGETDTQYF. The CDR3 nucleotides read TGTGCCAGCAGCTGGGGACTAGCGGGGGAAACAGATACGCAGTATTTT.

The chain recombines TRBV6-5 with TRBJ2-7; D ambiguous. The germline CDR1 and CDR2 sequences are MNHEY and SVGAGI. Trimming stripped 5 bases from V and 2 bases from J, with 7 bases between. The CDR3 runs to 12 residues. The CDR3 region is CASSTQTYEQYF. The CDR3 DNA reads as TGTGCCAGCAGTACACAAACCTACGAGCAGTACTTC.

The chain recombines TRBV4-2 with TRBJ2-2, with TRBD2 identical over 8 bases. The ends lost 6 bases at V and 0 bases at J; junction bases unmatched: 3. In germline, CDR1 is LGHNA, CDR2 YNFKEQ. The CDR3 covers 15 residues. The CDR3, as DNA: TGTGCCAGCAGTCGGACTAGCTCGAACACCGGGGAGCTGTTTTTT. As protein: CASSRTSSNTGELFF.

The V gene is TRBV6-2 or TRBV6-3, the J gene TRBJ2-5; 9 bases agree with TRBD1. The germline CDR1 and CDR2 sequences are MNHEY and SVGEGT. This CDR3 is built from 13 residues. V was clipped by 5 bases and J by 7 bases; unmatched bases: 5. CDR3 loop: CASSNRQGGTQYF. As DNA, the CDR3 is TGTGCCAGCAGTAACAGACAGGGGGGGACCCAGTACTTC.

This clone has just one count. The chain joins TRBV19 to TRBJ1-2, with 7 bases lining up with TRBD1. The V gene's germline CDR1 is LNHDA and CDR2 SQIVND (reference sequence). V lost 6 bases to trimming and J lost 4 bases; unmatched junction nucleotides: 5. CDR3 size: 13 residues. The CDR3 sequence is CASSRRGTYGYTF. The CDR3 nucleotides read TGTGCCAGTAGCCGCAGGGGGACCTATGGCTACACCTTC.

V and J are TRBV7-2 and TRBJ1-5; 7 nucleotides line up with TRBD1. The V gene's germline CDR1 is SGHTA and CDR2 FQGNSA. V lost 5 bases to trimming and J lost 2 bases; unmatched junction nucleotides: 3. CDR3 length equals 14 residues. CDR3 nucleotide sequence: TGTGCCAGCAGCCGTGGGACAGGCAATCAGCCCCAGCATTTT. Protein: CASSRGTGNQPQHF.

The chain combines TRBV6-2 or TRBV6-3 with TRBJ2-7, with D unclear. V was clipped by 0 bases and J by 0 bases, with 9 bases between them. This CDR3 contains 15 residues. Germline CDR1 is MNHEY and CDR2 is SVGEGT. CDR3 nucleotides: TGTGCCAGCAGTTACTCGAGTCACGGCTCCTACGAGCAGTACTTC. This encodes CASSYSSHGSYEQYF.

V and J are TRBV6-5 and TRBJ1-2; TRBD1 agrees at 7 bases. CDR1 and CDR2 (germline): MNHEY, SVGAGI. V was clipped by 5 bases and J by 8 bases; unmatched bases: 5. The CDR3 consists of 12 residues. CDR3 sequence: CASSTGVAGYTF. For the CDR3, the DNA is TGTGCCAGCAGTACAGGGGTGGCGGGCTACACCTTC.

In DNA form, the CDR3 reads TGTGCCAGCAGGACAACCGGGACAGCCCAGCGGGGCTACACCTTC. This gives the protein CASRTTGTAQRGYTF. The gene calls are TRBV27 and TRBJ1-2; 7 nucleotides align to TRBD1. Trimming took 6 bases from V and 8 from J; bases not matched to a gene: 15. Per germline, CDR1 MNHEY and CDR2 SMNVEV (reference sequence). The CDR3 loop spans 15 amino acids.

The chain uses TRBV3-1 (or the pseudogene TRBV3-2) and TRBJ1-3; the D gene is possibly TRBD1 (5 bases). Trimming took 4 bases from V and 2 from J, leaving 9 bases between them. The CDR3 contains 14 residues. Per germline, CDR1 LGHDT and CDR2 YNNKEL (reference sequence). The CDR3 nucleotides read TGTGCCAGCAGCCCCCGGGGGGCTGGAAACACCATATATTTT. Protein: CASSPRGAGNTIYF.

The gene calls are TRBV15 and TRBJ1-1; TRBD1 is a possible D gene (6 bases). The ends were cut back, 0 bases at V and 1 base at J, with 15 bases in the middle. CDR3 size: 17 residues. Germline values: CDR1 LNHNV, CDR2 YYDKDF (reference sequence). The CDR3 DNA reads as TGTGCCACCAGCAGAGATATCGGGGGGCATCGGAACACTGAAGCTTTCTTT. Amino acid sequence: CATSRDIGGHRNTEAFF.

The V and J genes are TRBV2 and TRBJ1-2; D uncertain. V was pared by 1 base and J by 3 bases, with 3 bases between. The germline CDR1 and CDR2 sequences are SNHLY and FYNNEI. The CDR3 sequence is 12 residues long. CDR3 DNA: TGTGCCAGCAGTGAAGGAGACTATGGCTACACCTTC. It codes for CASSEGDYGYTF.

The chain uses TRBV5-6 and TRBJ1-2, with 7 bases identical to TRBD1. V was pared by 4 bases and J by 8 bases, with 17 bases of the junction left unmatched. CDR1 is SGHDT and CDR2 is YYEEEE in the germline V gene. The CDR3 contains 16 residues. CDR3 amino acids: CASSKDRLQWRDGYTF. The DNA of the CDR3 is TGTGCCAGCAGCAAGGACAGGCTTCAATGGAGGGACGGCTACACCTTC.

J is TRBJ2-1 and V is TRBV2, with 8 bases lining up with TRBD2. Trimming removed 4 bases from V and 4 bases from J; junction bases left unmatched: 6. The CDR3 is 15 amino acids. Germline loops: CDR1 SNHLY, CDR2 FYNNEI. The CDR3 nucleotides are TGTGCCAGCAGTGTTTCGGGGGGGCTGTACAATGAGCAGTTCTTC. This codes for CASSVSGGLYNEQFF.

This clone has more than one count but fewer than ten. The rearrangement joins TRBV30 to TRBJ1-1; TRBD1 agrees at 7 bases. V shed 3 bases and J 0 bases; nucleotides not matched to a gene: 7. CDR3 length: 15 residues. The germline V gene encodes CDR1 GTSNPN and CDR2 SVGIG (reference sequence). The CDR3 region has the DNA TGTGCCTGGAGCGGCAGGGGGACGATGAACACTGAAGCTTTCTTT. This translates into CAWSGRGTMNTEAFF.

This rearrangement joins TRBV19 to TRBJ2-1; the match to TRBD2 covers 8 bases. With V trimmed by 3 bases and J by 0 bases, 4 bases remained unmatched. The CDR3 is made up of 16 amino acids. Germline V gives CDR1 LNHDA, CDR2 SQIVND (reference sequence). In DNA, the CDR3 is TGTGCCAGTAGTATCTTGCTAGCGGGCTCCTACAATGAGCAGTTCTTC. The encoded protein is CASSILLAGSYNEQFF.

This chain links TRBV27 with TRBJ2-5; a weak D match, TRBD1 (6 bases). The V end was cut by 5 bases, the J end by 4 bases, with 14 bases between. Germline CDR1 and CDR2: MNHEY and SMNVEV (reference sequence). The CDR3 is 14 residues long. CDR3 coding DNA: TGTGCCAGCAGTCCCGGACAGTGGCGAGAGACCCAGTACTTC. Protein sequence: CASSPGQWRETQYF.

This clone was seen only a few times. The chain is built from TRBV9 and TRBJ1-2, with D perhaps matching TRBD1 (5 bases). The CDR3 extends over 14 amino acids. Germline CDR1 is SGDLS and CDR2 is YYNGEE. V was trimmed by 4 bases and J by 4 bases, leaving 14 bases between them. DNA of the CDR3: TGTGCCAGCAGCCCGGACACTTGGAGCTATGGCTACACCTTC. This gives the protein CASSPDTWSYGYTF.

This chain joins TRBV18 and TRBJ1-1; D is unclear. This CDR3 is built from 15 residues. V was clipped by 2 bases and J by 0 bases, with 10 bases between them. The germline V gene encodes CDR1 KGHSH and CDR2 LQKENI. This CDR3 reads CASSPGTGMNTEAFF. Written as DNA, the CDR3 is TGTGCCAGCTCACCAGGCACGGGGATGAACACTGAAGCTTTCTTT.

The V and J genes are TRBV7-3 and TRBJ1-2; D gene ambiguous. Trimming took off 1 base at V and 3 bases at J, with 6 bases between the two ends. This CDR3 spans 13 amino acids. The germline CDR1 and CDR2 sequences are SGHTA and FQGTGA. CDR3 in DNA: TGTGCCAGCAGCTTAAGACGGGACTATGGCTACACCTTC. It is translated as CASSLRRDYGYTF.

The rearrangement uses TRBV7-2 and TRBJ2-2; TRBD1 matches at 7 bases. Trimming took 5 bases from V and 5 from J; bases not matched to a gene: 17. The CDR3 has 18 amino acids. Germline V gives CDR1 SGHTA, CDR2 FQGNSA. Here the CDR3 DNA reads TGTGCCAGCAGCCGCTTAACAGGGGCGCGCGTTCGAACCGGGGAGCTGTTTTTT. It yields the protein CASSRLTGARVRTGELFF.

This clone was seen only once. The chain employs TRBV7-6 and TRBJ2-6; D not certain. Trimming removed 1 base at V and 0 bases at J, with 4 bases between. Looked up from germline, CDR1 is SGHVS and CDR2 is FNYEAQ. This CDR3 is 15 amino acids long. CDR3 sequence reads: CASSLGHSGANVLTF. In nucleotides, the CDR3 is TGTGCCAGCAGCTTAGGGCACTCTGGGGCCAACGTCCTGACTTTC.

The V call is TRBV5-1, the J call TRBJ1-1, with 7 bases fitting TRBD1. Germline V gene data show CDR1 as SGHRS and CDR2 as YFSETQ. The V segment lost 1 base and the J segment 4 bases; nucleotides outside the gene matches: 10. There are 16 residues in the CDR3. The CDR3 protein is CASSLNPTGLGTEAFF. The CDR3 coding sequence is TGCGCCAGCAGCTTGAATCCGACAGGGTTAGGCACTGAAGCTTTCTTT.

The chain is built from TRBV7-2 and TRBJ1-2; 10 bases are a match to TRBD1. CDR1 and CDR2 (germline): SGHTA, FQGNSA. With V trimmed by 3 bases and J by 4 bases, 5 bases remained unmatched. This CDR3 is 15 amino acids long. The CDR3, as DNA: TGTGCCAGCAGCTTCACGACAGGGGGCACCTATGGCTACACCTTC. Translation: CASSFTTGGTYGYTF.

The chain links TRBV2 to TRBJ2-2; 11 bases map to TRBD2. The germline V gene encodes CDR1 SNHLY and CDR2 FYNNEI. The CDR3 length is 16 residues. The trim removed 6 bases at V and 6 bases at J, leaving 9 bases unmatched. The CDR3 DNA reads TGTGCCAGCAGAGTAATAGCGGGGGGGCTTCCCGGGGAGCTGTTTTTT. This sequence encodes CASRVIAGGLPGELFF.